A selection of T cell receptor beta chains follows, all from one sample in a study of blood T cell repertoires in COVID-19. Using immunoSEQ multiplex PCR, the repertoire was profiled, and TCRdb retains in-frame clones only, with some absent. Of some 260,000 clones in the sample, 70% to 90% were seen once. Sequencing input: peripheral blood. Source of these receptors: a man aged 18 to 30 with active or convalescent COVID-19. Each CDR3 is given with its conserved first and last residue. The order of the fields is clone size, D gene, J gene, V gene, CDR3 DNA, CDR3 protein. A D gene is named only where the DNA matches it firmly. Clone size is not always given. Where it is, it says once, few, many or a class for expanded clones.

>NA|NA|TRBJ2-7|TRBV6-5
TGTGCCAGCAGTACCCAGGGCCCGTACGAGCAGTACTTC
CASSTQGPYEQYF
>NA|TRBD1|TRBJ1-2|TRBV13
TGTGCCAGCAGCTTTGGACAGGGAGGCATCTATGGCTACACCTTC
CASSFGQGGIYGYTF
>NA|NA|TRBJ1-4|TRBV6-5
TGTGCCAGCAGACAAGACATCGGTTCGGTTGAAAAACTGTTTTTT
CASRQDIGSVEKLFF
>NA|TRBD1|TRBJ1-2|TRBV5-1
TGCGCCAGCAGCCCGGGACAGGGCCGAGGCTACACCTTC
CASSPGQGRGYTF
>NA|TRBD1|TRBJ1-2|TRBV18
TGTGCCAGCTCACCACTTGGGACAGGGGACTATGGCTACACCTTC
CASSPLGTGDYGYTF
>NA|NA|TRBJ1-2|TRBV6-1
TGTGCCAGCAGTGAACAGACTGACTATGGCTACACCTTC
CASSEQTDYGYTF
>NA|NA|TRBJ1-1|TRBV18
TGTGCCAGCTCACCGGGCCCTCTTGAAGCTTTCTTT
CASSPGPLEAFF
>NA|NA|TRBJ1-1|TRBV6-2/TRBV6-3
TGTGCCAGCAGTTCAGACTGGAACACTGAAGCTTTCTTT
CASSSDWNTEAFF
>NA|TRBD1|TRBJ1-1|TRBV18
TGTGCCAGCTCACCAGGACAGGGTATTACTGAAGCTTTCTTT
CASSPGQGITEAFF
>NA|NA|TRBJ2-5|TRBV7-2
TGTGCCAGCAGCTTAGTCCAGGTTCAAGAGACCCAGTACTTC
CASSLVQVQETQYF
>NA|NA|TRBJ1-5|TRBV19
TGTGCCAGTAGTATAGATCAGGTGATAAGGCAGCCCCAGCATTTT
CASSIDQVIRQPQHF
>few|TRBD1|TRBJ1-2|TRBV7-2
TGTGCCAGCAGCCCCTCAGCGGGACAGGGTGACTATGGCTACACCTTC
CASSPSAGQGDYGYTF
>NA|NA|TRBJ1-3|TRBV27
TGTGCCAGCAGTTTTAATGGCGGCGCTGGAAACACCATATATTTT
CASSFNGGAGNTIYF
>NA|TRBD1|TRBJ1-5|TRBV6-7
TGTGCCAGCAGTCGCCTGGGAAGGGACAGGCACTATTATAGCAATCAGCCCCAGCATTTT
CASSRLGRDRHYYSNQPQHF
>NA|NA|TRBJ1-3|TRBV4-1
TGCGCCAGCAGCCAAGATCCCCCAATTGGAAACACCATATATTTT
CASSQDPPIGNTIYF
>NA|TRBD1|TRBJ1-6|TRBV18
TGTGCCAGCTCACCTCCCGGACAGGGGGTCAATTCACCCCTCCACTTT
CASSPPGQGVNSPLHF
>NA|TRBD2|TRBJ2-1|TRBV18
TGTGCCAGCTCACTGTTAGCGGGGGGGCCCAAGTCAATCAATGAGCAGTTCTTC
CASSLLAGGPKSINEQFF
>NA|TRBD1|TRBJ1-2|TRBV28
TGTGCCAGCAGTCTAGGACAGGGGGCGCTCGGCTACACCTTC
CASSLGQGALGYTF
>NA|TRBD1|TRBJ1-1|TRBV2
TGTGCCAGCAGGGAAAACAGGGGGTGGGGAAACACTGAAGCTTTCTTT
CASRENRGWGNTEAFF
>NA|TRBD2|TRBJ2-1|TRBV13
TGTGCCAGCAGTCCGACTAGCGGGAGATACAATGAGCAGTTCTTC
CASSPTSGRYNEQFF
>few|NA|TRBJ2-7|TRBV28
TGTGCCAGCAGTTCCTTCGACAGGAGGTCCTACGAGCAGTACTTC
CASSSFDRRSYEQYF
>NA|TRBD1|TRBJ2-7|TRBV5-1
TGCGCCAGCAGCTTGGGATCCGGGACAGTGGCGTACGAGCAGTACTTC
CASSLGSGTVAYEQYF
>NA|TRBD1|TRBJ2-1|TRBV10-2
TGCGCCAGCACGGGACAGGGAATGGGGAACAATGAGCAGTTCTTC
CASTGQGMGNNEQFF
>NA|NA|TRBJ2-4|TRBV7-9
TGTGCCAGCAGCTTAGGAGTCTACGGGGACATTCAGTACTTC
CASSLGVYGDIQYF
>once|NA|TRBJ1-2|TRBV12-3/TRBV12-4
TGTGCCAGCAGTTTAAAGCACTACTATGGCTACACCTTC
CASSLKHYYGYTF
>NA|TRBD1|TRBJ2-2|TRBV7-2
TGTGCCAGCAGCTCCCGGGACAGTCTCACCGGGGAGCTGTTTTTT
CASSSRDSLTGELFF
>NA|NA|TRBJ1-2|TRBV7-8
TGTGCCAGCAGCACTTTAAAAGGAGACGGTAACTTAAACTATGGCTACACCTTC
CASSTLKGDGNLNYGYTF
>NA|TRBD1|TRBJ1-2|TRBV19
TGTGCCAGTAGTGGTGTTCGGACAGGGGGCAGTAACTATGGCTACACCTTC
CASSGVRTGGSNYGYTF
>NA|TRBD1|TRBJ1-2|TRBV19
TGTGCCAGTAGTACCCGGGACAGGCTTTATGGCTACACCTTC
CASSTRDRLYGYTF
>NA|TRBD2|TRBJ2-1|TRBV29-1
TGCAGCGTTCCTCGTAAAACTAGCGGGAGTCGGAATGAGCAGTTCTTC
CSVPRKTSGSRNEQFF
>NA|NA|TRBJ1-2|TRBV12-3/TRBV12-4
TGTGCCAGCAGCCCCGGACAGAGCTATGGCTACACCTTC
CASSPGQSYGYTF
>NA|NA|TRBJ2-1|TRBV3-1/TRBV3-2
TGTGCCAGCAGCCAAGGGCGGAGTCGCTTCGATGAGCAGTTCTTC
CASSQGRSRFDEQFF
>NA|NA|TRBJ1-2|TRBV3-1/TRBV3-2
TGTGCCAGCAGCGTAGGGGTTCTCGGGGGCTACACCTTC
CASSVGVLGGYTF
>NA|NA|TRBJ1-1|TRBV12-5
TGTGCTAGTGGTTTGGTACGGCAGGGGAACTCTGAAGCTTTCTTT
CASGLVRQGNSEAFF
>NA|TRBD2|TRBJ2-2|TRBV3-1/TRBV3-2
TGTGCCAGCAGCCCGGGACTAGAGGTCGGGGAGCTGTTTTTT
CASSPGLEVGELFF
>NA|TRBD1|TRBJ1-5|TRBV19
TGTGCCAGTAGTAGCGGACAGGTTAGCAATCAGCCCCAGCATTTT
CASSSGQVSNQPQHF
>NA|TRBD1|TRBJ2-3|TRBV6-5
TGTGCCAGCAGCTACGGACAGGGAGGCACAGATACGCAGTATTTT
CASSYGQGGTDTQYF
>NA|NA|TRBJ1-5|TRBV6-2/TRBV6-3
TGTGCCAGCAGTTACCTACGGGGTGGGAATCAGCCCCAGCATTTT
CASSYLRGGNQPQHF
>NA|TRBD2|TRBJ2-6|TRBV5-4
TGTGCCAGCAGTCCTGGTGTAGCGGGGGGCCCCGGGGCCAACGTCCTGACTTTC
CASSPGVAGGPGANVLTF
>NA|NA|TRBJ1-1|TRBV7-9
TGTGCCAGCAGCTTGGCCCAGAACACTGAAGCTTTCTTT
CASSLAQNTEAFF
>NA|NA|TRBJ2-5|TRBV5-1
TGCGCCAGCACGGAGGCACCGGGTGAGACCCAGTACTTC
CASTEAPGETQYF
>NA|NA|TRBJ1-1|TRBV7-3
TGTGCCAGCAGCTTACAGGGTTATACTGAAGCTTTCTTT
CASSLQGYTEAFF
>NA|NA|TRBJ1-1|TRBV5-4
TGTGCCAGCAGCTTGCAGGGTGACACTGAAGCTTTCTTT
CASSLQGDTEAFF
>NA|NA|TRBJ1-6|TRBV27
TGTGCCAGCAGTTTAATGTTAGCCCATAATTCACCCCTCCACTTT
CASSLMLAHNSPLHF